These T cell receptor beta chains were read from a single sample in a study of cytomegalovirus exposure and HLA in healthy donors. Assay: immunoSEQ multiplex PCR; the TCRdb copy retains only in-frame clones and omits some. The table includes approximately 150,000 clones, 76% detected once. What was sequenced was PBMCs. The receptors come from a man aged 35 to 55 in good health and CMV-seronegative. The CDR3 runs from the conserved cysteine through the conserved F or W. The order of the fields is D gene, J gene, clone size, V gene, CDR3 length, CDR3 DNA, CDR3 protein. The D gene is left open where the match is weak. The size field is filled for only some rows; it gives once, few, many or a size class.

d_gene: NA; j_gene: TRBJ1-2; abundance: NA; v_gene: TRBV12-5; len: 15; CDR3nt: TGTGCTAGTGGTTTGGTACTAGACAGGAACTATGGCTACACCTTC; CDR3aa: CASGLVLDRNYGYTF
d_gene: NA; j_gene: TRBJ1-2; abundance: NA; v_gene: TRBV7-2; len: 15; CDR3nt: TGTGCCAGCAGCTTAGCGGATCTGGGGGGTGAGGGGTACACCTTC; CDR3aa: CASSLADLGGEGYTF
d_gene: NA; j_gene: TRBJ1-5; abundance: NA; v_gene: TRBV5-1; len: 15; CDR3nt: TGCGCCAGCAGCTTCACCGACAGTAGCAATCAGCCCCAGCATTTT; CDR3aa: CASSFTDSSNQPQHF
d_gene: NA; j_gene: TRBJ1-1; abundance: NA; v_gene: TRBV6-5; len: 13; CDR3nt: TGTGCCAGCAGAATTACAGGGTACACTGAAGCTTTCTTT; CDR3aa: CASRITGYTEAFF
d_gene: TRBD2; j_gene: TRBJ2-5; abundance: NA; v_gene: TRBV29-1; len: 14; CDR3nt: TGCAGCGTTCCCGGACTAGCGGGAGGTGAGACCCAGTACTTC; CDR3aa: CSVPGLAGGETQYF
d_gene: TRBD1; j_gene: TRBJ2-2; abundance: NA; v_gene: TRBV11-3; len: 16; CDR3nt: TGTGCCAGCAGCGCCCGGACAGGATTTAACACCGGGGAGCTGTTTTTT; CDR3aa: CASSARTGFNTGELFF
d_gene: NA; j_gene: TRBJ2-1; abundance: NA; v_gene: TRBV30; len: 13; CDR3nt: TGTGCCTGGACCGTGACAGGTTACAATGAGCAGTTCTTC; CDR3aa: CAWTVTGYNEQFF
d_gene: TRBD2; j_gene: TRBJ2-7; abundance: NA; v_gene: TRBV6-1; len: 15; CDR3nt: TGTGCCAGCAGGCCGACTAGCGGGAGGCGCTACGAGCAGTACTTC; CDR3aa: CASRPTSGRRYEQYF
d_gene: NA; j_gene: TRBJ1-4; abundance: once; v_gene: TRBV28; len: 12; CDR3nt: TGTGCCAGCAGTTTAAGGGGTGAAAAACTGTTTTTT; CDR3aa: CASSLRGEKLFF
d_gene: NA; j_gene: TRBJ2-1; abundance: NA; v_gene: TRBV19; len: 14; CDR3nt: TGTGCCAGTGCTCCAACGGGCTCCTACAATGAGCAGTTCTTC; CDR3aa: CASAPTGSYNEQFF
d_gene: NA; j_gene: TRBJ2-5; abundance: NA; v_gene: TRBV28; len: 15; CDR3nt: TGTGCCAGCAGTAATGCAGGGTTCCAAGGAGAGACCCAGTACTTC; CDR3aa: CASSNAGFQGETQYF
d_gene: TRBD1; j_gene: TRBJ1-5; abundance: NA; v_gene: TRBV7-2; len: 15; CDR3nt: TGTGCCAGCAGCTTTGACAGGGCTAGCAATCAGCCCCAGCATTTT; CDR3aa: CASSFDRASNQPQHF
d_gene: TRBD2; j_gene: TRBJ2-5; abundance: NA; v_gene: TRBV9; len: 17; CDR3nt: TGTGCCAGCAGCCGCGACCCTAGCGGGAGTAGTCGAGAGACCCAGTACTTC; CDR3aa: CASSRDPSGSSRETQYF
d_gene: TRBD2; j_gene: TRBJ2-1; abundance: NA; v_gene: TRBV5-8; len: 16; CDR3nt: TGTGCCAGCAGCTTGGTTAGCGGGGCCCCCTACAATGAGCAGTTCTTC; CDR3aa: CASSLVSGAPYNEQFF
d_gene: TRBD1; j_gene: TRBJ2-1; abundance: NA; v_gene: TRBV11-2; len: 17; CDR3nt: TGTGCCAGCAGCTTAAGATTGACAGGGAGTTTCTACAATGAGCAGTTCTTC; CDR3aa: CASSLRLTGSFYNEQFF
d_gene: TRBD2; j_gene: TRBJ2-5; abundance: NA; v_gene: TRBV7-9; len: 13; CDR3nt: TGTGCCAGCAGCGTAGCGGGGCGGGAGACCCAGTACTTC; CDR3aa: CASSVAGRETQYF
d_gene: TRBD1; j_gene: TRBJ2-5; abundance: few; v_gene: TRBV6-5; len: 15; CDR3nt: TGTGCCAGCAGTTACTCGACAGGGGGCGGGGAGACCCAGTACTTC; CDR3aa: CASSYSTGGGETQYF
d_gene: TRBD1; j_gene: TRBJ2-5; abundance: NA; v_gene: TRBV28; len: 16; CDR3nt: TGTGCCAGCAGGACGACCAACAGGGGGCACTTTGGGACCCAGTACTTC; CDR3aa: CASRTTNRGHFGTQYF
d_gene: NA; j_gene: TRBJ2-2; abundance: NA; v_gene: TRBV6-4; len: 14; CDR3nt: TGTGCCAGCACCTTAACCTCAGGGACCGGGGAGCTGTTTTTT; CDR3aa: CASTLTSGTGELFF
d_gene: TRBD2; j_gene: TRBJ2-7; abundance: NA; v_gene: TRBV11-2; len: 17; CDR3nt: TGTGCCAGCAGCCCCCCCTACGTGGCTAGCGGTTCCTACGAGCAGTACTTC; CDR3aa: CASSPPYVASGSYEQYF
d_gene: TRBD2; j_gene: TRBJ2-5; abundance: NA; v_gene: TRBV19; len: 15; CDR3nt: TGTGCCAGTAGCCTGACTAGCGGGGGGCAAGAGACCCAGTACTTC; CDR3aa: CASSLTSGGQETQYF
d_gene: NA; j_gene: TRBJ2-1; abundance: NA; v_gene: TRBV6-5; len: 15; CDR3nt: TGTGCCAGCAGTTACGAGGAGGGCTCCTACAATGAGCAGTTCTTC; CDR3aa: CASSYEEGSYNEQFF
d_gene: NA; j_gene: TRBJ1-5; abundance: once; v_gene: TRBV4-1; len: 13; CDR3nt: TGCGCCAGCAGCCAAGAGACGGGACAGCCCCAGCATTTT; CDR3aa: CASSQETGQPQHF
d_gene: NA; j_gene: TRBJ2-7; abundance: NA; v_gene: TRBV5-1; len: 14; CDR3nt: TGCGCCAGCAGCTTGACACAGGGAAATTACGAGCAGTACTTC; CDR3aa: CASSLTQGNYEQYF
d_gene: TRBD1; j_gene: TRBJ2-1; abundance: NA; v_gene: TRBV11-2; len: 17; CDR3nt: TGTGCCAGCAGCTTAGGGGACAGGGTCTTGGGAACGAATGAGCAGTTCTTC; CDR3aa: CASSLGDRVLGTNEQFF
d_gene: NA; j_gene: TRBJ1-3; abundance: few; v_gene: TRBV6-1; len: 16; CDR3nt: TGTGCCAGCAGTGAATCTCGTAGTACCTTTGGAAACACCATATATTTT; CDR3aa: CASSESRSTFGNTIYF
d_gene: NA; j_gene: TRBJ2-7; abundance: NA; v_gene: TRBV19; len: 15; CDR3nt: TGTGCCAGTAGTATCCACCGAGACAGCCTATACGAGCAGTACTTC; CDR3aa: CASSIHRDSLYEQYF
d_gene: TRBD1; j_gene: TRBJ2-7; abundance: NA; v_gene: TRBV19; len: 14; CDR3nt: TGTGCCAGTAGCCCCCACGACAGGGTAAGCGAGCAGTACTTC; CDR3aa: CASSPHDRVSEQYF
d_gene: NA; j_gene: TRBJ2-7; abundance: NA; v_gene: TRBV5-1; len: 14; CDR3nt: TGCGCCAGCAGCGGCCCCAGGGGTACCTACGAGCAGTACTTC; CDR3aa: CASSGPRGTYEQYF
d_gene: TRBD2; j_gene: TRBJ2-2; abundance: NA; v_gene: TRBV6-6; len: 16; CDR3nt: TGTGCCAGCAGTTACGGTGGCGGGAGGGACACCGGGGAGCTGTTTTTT; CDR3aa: CASSYGGGRDTGELFF
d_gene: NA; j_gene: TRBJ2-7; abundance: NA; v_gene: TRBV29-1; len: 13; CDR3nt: TGCAGCGTTCGGAGGGACAGCACCTACGAGCAGTACTTC; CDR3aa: CSVRRDSTYEQYF
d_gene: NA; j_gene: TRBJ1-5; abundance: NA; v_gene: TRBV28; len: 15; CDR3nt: TGTGCGGCCGGGACACTTCGGCGTGGCAATCAGCCCCAGCATTTT; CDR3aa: CAAGTLRRGNQPQHF
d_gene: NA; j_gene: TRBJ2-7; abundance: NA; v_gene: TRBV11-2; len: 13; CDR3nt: TGTGCCAGCAGCTTACGGCAGGGCTACGAGCAGTACTTC; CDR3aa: CASSLRQGYEQYF
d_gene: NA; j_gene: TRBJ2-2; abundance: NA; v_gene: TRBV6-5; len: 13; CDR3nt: TGTGCCAGCAGTTACTCCAGGGCCGGGGAGCTGTTTTTT; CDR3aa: CASSYSRAGELFF
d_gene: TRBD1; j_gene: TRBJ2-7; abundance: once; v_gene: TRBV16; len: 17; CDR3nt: TGTGCCAGCAGCCCCAGGATGAGACAGGGGGCAACCTACGAGCAGTACTTC; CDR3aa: CASSPRMRQGATYEQYF
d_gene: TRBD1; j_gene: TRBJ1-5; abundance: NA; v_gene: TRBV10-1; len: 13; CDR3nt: TGCGCCAGCAAGGAACAGGGGGCTCAGCCCCAGCATTTT; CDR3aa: CASKEQGAQPQHF
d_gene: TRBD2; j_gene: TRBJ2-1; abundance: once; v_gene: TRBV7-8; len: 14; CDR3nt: TGTGCCAGCAGCTTATTAGCGGGGTTGCATGAGCAGTTCTTC; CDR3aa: CASSLLAGLHEQFF
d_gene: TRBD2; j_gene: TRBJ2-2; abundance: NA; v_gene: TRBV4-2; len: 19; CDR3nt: TGTGCCAGCAGCCAAGACCGGATGGGGGGGACTACGAACACCGGGGAGCTGTTTTTT; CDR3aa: CASSQDRMGGTTNTGELFF
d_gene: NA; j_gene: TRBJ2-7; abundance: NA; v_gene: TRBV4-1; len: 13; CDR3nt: TGCGCCAGCAGCACGGGACACAGCTACGAGCAGTACTTC; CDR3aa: CASSTGHSYEQYF
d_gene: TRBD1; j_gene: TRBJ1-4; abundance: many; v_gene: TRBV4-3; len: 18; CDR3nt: TGCGCCAGCAGCCAAGATTTGGACAGGGGCTTCGGGTCTGAAAAACTGTTTTTT; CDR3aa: CASSQDLDRGFGSEKLFF
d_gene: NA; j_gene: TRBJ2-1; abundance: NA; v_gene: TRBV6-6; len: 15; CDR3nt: TGTGCCAGCAGTGCTCCTGCGGCTCGGGACAATGAGCAGTTCTTC; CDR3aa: CASSAPAARDNEQFF
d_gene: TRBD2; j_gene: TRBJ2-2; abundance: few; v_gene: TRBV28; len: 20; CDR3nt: TGTGCCAGCAGTCTGACAGGGCCCGGACTAGCGGGACAAAACACCGGGGAGCTGTTTTTT; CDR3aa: CASSLTGPGLAGQNTGELFF
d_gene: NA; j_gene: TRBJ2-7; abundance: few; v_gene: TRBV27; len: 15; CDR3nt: TGTGCCAGCACGGGATTTGGGGGGGCGGGCTACGAGCAGTACTTC; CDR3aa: CASTGFGGAGYEQYF
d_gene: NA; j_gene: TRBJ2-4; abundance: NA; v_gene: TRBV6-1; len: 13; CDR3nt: TGTGCCAGCAGGGTACCCGGGGAAAACATTCAGTACTTC; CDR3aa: CASRVPGENIQYF
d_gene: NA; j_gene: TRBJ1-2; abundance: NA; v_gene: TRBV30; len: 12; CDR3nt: TGTGCCTGGAGTGAGACAGGCTATGGCTACACCTTC; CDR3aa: CAWSETGYGYTF
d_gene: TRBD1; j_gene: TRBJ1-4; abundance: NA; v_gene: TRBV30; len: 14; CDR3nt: TGTGCCTGGAGCGACCAGGGGGAAGATGAAAAACTGTTTTTT; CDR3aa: CAWSDQGEDEKLFF
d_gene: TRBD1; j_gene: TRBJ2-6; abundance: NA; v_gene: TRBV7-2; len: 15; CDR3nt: TGTGCCAGCAGCTCCACAGGGGCTGGGGCCAACGTCCTGACTTTC; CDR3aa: CASSSTGAGANVLTF
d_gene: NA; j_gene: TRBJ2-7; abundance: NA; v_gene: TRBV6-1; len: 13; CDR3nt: TGTGCCAGCAGTGAACGGAGCTCCTACGAGCAGTACTTC; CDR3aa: CASSERSSYEQYF
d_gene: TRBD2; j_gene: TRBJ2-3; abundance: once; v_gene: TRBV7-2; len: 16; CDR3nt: TGTGCCAGCAGCCCCACTAGCGGGGGGTTCACAGATACGCAGTATTTT; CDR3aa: CASSPTSGGFTDTQYF
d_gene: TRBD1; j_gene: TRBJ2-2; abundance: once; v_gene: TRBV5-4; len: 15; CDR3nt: TGTGCCAGCAGCTTGGGGACAGGGTTCACCGGGGAGCTGTTTTTT; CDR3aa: CASSLGTGFTGELFF
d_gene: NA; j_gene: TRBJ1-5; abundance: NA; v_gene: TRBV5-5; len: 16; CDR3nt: TGTGCCAGCAGCCCCCGGGGGGCGGCGGACGATCAGCCCCAGCATTTT; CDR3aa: CASSPRGAADDQPQHF
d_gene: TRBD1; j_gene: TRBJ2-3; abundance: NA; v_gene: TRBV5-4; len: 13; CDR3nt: TGTGCCAGCAGCTGGGACAGGACAGATACGCAGTATTTT; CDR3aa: CASSWDRTDTQYF
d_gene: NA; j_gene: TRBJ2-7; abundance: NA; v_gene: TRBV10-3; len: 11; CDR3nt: TGTGCCACCGAGGAATCGACTAGGCAGTACTTC; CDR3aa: CATEESTRQYF
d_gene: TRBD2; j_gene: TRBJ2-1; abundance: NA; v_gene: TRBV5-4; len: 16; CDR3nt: TGTGCCAGCAGCTTGCCCCCAGCGGGGGCCAACAATGAGCAGTTCTTC; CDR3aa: CASSLPPAGANNEQFF
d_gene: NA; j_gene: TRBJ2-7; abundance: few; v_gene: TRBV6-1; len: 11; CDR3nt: TGTGCCAGCAGTGCCAGGTACGAGCAGTACTTC; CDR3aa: CASSARYEQYF
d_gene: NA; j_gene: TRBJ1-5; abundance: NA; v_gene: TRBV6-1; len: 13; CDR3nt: TGTGCCGCAGCGAGAGAAGGCAATCAGCCCCAGCATTTT; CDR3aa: CAAAREGNQPQHF
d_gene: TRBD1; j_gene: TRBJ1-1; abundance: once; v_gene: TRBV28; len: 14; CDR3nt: TGTGCCAGCAGGGGGGACAGGGCGAACACTGAAGCTTTCTTT; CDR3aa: CASRGDRANTEAFF